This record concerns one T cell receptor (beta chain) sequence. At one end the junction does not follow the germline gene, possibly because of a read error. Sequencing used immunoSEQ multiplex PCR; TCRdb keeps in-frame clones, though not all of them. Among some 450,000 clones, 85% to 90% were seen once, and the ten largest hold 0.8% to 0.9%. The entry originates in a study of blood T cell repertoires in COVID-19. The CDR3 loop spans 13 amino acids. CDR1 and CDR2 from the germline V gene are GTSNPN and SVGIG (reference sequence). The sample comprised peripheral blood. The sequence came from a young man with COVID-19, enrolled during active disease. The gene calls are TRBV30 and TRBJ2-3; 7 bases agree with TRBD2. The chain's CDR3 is CAWSVSVTSVADF. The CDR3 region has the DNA TGTGCCTGGAGTGTATCGGTTACTAGCGTCGCGGATTTT.